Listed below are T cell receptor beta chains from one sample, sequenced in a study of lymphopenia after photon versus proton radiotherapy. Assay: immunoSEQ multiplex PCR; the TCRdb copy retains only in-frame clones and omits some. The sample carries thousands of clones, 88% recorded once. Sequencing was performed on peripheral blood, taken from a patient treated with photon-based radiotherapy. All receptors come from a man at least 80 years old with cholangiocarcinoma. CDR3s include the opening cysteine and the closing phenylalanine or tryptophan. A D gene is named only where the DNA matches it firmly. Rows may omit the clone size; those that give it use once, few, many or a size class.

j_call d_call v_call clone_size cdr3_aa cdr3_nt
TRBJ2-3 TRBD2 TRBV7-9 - CASSLTGGPTDTQYF TGTGCCAGCAGCCTGACGGGGGGGCCGACAGATACGCAGTATTTT
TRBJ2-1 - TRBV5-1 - CASSLVGGYNNEQFF TGCGCCAGCAGCTTGGTAGGGGGGTATAACAATGAGCAGTTCTTC
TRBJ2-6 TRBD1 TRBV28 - CASSRSTGVAISGANVLTF TGTGCCAGCAGTCGCTCGACAGGGGTCGCCATCTCTGGGGCCAACGTCCTGACTTTC
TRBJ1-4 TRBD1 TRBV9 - CASSVAGGTANEKLFF TGTGCCAGCAGCGTAGCAGGGGGCACGGCTAATGAAAAACTGTTTTTT
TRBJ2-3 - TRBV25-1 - CASSEGGDTQYF TGTGCCAGCAGTGAGGGGGGCGATACGCAGTATTTT
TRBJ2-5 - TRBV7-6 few CASSSHRAETQYF TGTGCCAGCAGCTCTCACAGGGCTGAGACCCAGTACTTC
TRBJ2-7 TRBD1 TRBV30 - CAWSYPAGGNDEQYF TGTGCCTGGAGTTACCCGGCAGGGGGCAACGACGAGCAGTACTTC
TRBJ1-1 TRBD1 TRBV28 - CASRQQGWGTEAFF TGTGCCAGCCGCCAACAGGGGTGGGGCACTGAAGCTTTCTTT
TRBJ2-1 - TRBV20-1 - CSARGLDEQFF TGCAGTGCTAGGGGATTGGATGAGCAGTTCTTC
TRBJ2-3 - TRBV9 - CASSGGGLGTDTQYF TGTGCCAGCAGCGGTGGGGGCCTGGGAACAGATACGCAGTATTTT
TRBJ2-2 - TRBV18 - CASSPGFTGELFF TGTGCCAGCTCACCGGGCTTTACCGGGGAGCTGTTTTTT